This T cell receptor beta chain was identified in a study of T cell repertoires in cytomegalovirus infection. Looking at the study overall: An indication of both CMV infection and matching HLA type came from public TCR beta signatures. Whole-study findings and limits: CMV carriers having the relevant HLA were flagged by cumulative public TCR beta family frequency. The study found HLA-C-restricted CMV-specific TCR beta clonotypes dominating the ex vivo response.

Germline V gene lookup returns CDR1 SGDLS and CDR2 YYNGEE. Trimming pared 0 bases from V and 0 bases from J, leaving 7 bases between. The CDR3 runs 14 residues. Regarding this clonotype: Its specificity is unknown.

In TCRdb, the reads were re-called with MiXCR into one record per CDR3 protein. Among 62,000 or so distinct CDR3 sequences listed, around 20% were seen once. The gene calls are TRBV9 and TRBJ2-7, with D unclear. This material consisted of CD8+ T cells from cultured PBMCs, taken from culture after CMV antigen stimulation. This TCR was recovered from a human donor in good health (CMV status not recorded). Some clones in this sample may be carry-over from other donors' samples. CDR3 in DNA: TGTGCCAGCAGCGTAGGTGTCGCCTCCTACGAGCAGTACTTC. It codes for CASSVGVASYEQYF.